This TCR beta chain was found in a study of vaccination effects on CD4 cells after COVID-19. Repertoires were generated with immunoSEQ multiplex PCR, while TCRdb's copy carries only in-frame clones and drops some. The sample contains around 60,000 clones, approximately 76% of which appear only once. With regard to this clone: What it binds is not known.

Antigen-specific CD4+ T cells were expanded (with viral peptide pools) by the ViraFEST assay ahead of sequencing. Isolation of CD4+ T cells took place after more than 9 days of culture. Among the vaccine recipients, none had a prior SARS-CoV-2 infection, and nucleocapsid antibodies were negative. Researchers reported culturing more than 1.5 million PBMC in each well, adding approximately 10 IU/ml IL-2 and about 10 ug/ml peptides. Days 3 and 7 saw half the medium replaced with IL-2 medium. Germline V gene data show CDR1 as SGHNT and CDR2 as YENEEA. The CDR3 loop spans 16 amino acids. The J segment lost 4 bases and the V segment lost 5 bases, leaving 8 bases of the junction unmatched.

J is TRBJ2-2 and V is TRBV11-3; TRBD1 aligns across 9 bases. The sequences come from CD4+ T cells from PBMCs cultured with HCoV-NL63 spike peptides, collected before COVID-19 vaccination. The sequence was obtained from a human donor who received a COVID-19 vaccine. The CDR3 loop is CASSPGTGFGTGELFF. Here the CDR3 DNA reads TGTGCCAGCAGCCCCGGGACAGGGTTCGGCACCGGGGAGCTGTTTTTT.